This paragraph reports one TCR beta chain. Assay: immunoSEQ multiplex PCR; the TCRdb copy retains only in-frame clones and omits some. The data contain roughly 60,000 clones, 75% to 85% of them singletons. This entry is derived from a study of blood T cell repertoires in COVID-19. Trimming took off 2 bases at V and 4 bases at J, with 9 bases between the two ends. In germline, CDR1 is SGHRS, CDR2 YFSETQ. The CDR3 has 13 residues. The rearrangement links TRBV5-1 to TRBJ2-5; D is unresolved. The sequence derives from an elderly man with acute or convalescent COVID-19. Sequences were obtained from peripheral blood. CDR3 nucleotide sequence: TGCGCCAGCAGCTTAGCGACCCCAGAGACCCAGTACTTC. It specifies CASSLATPETQYF.